A single sample gave rise to the 10 T cell receptor beta chains below, sequenced in a study of circulating CD8 cells and anti-PD-1 response in melanoma. Sorting of live CD3+CD8+TCRalphabeta+ cells by PD-1 and/or TIGIT gave four subsets. Each library started from about 14 ng of total RNA using the QIAseq Immune Repertoire TCR panel. TCRdb redid the calling of the reads with MiXCR, one entry per CDR3 protein. The sample lists about 200 distinct CDR3 sequences; about 12% were seen once. The sequencing here drew on CD8+ T cells from PBMCs, taken at baseline or after one month of anti-PD-1 therapy (not recorded which). These receptor sequences come from a human donor with melanoma.

This clonotype is categorized as large. The chain has TRBV27 and TRBJ1-1; possible D gene TRBD1, 5 bases. Per the germline V gene, CDR1 is MNHEY and CDR2 is SMNVEV (reference sequence). This CDR3 is built from 12 residues. V was shortened by 7 bases and J by 4 bases, with 10 bases between the two germline ends. The CDR3 loop reads CASMRGGTEAFF. The DNA of the CDR3 is TGTGCCAGCATGAGGGGTGGCACTGAAGCTTTCTTT.

By frequency in the sample, this clonotype is large. V usage is TRBV28 and J usage is TRBJ2-7, with D possibly called TRBD1 or TRBD2 (7 bases each). The germline gives CDR1 MDHEN, CDR2 SYDVKM. The CDR3 has 18 residues. V lost 3 bases and J lost 2, with 23 bases in between. CDR3 region: CASSFSSDREGKPYEQYF. The CDR3 coding sequence is TGTGCCAGCAGTTTTTCCTCAGACAGGGAGGGAAAACCCTACGAGCAGTACTTC.

This clonotype rates as hyperexpanded. The J gene is TRBJ2-7, the V gene TRBV18; tentative D call: TRBD1 (6 bases). Germline V lookup: CDR1 KGHSH, CDR2 LQKENI. The CDR3 covers 14 residues. Trimming shortened V by 3 bases and J by 6 bases, and 15 bases separated the two germline ends. This CDR3 reads CASSPTGYFGEQYF. The CDR3 bases are TGTGCCAGCTCACCCACAGGGTACTTCGGCGAGCAGTACTTC.

This clonotype is labeled as large. The chain employs TRBV24-1 and TRBJ2-5, with 10 bases aligning to TRBD2. The CDR3 runs 14 residues. The J segment lost 3 bases and the V segment lost 9 bases, leaving 6 bases of the junction unmatched. Germline V gene lookup returns CDR1 KGHDR and CDR2 SFDVKD. The CDR3 DNA reads as TGTGCCACCGGGCCTAGCGGGGGAGAAGAGACCCAGTACTTC. Residues: CATGPSGGEETQYF.

This clonotype rates as medium-sized. This rearrangement joins TRBV6-6 to TRBJ2-6; D unresolved. The V end lost 0 bases, the J end lost 2 bases, and 5 bases lay between the germline ends. CDR3 size: 15 residues. Germline CDR1 is MNHNY and CDR2 is SVGAGI (reference sequence). The CDR3 nucleotides are TGTGCCAGCAGTTACTCCAGGCCTGGGGCCAACGTCCTGACTTTC. It encodes CASSYSRPGANVLTF.

Sample share makes this clonotype medium-sized (0.01 to 0.1%). Since a much larger clone is just one base distant, this may be a read error. The chain couples TRBV2 to TRBJ1-1, with no clear D. The CDR3 covers 14 residues. Looked up from germline, CDR1 is SNHLY and CDR2 is FYNNEI. DNA for the CDR3: TGTGCCAGCAGTGTAGGGCAGTTGAACACTGAAGCTTCCTTT. Its translation: CASSVGQLNTEASF.

By share, this clonotype counts as large. The chain uses TRBV6-6 and TRBJ1-6; weak D call: TRBD1 (6 bases). V shed 10 bases and J shed 4 bases, with 17 bases lying between them. From germline, CDR1 is MNHNY and CDR2 SVGAGI (reference sequence). The CDR3 runs 15 residues. CDR3 DNA sequence: TGTGCCACCGACCTCTCCGGACAGTATAATTCACCCCTCCACTTT. It codes for CATDLSGQYNSPLHF.

This clonotype was detected only a few times. The chain joins TRBV27 to TRBJ2-3; D uncertain. Germline CDR1 MNHEY, CDR2 SMNVEV (reference sequence). Trimming removed 0 bases from V and 2 bases from J, with 6 bases in between. This CDR3 spans 14 amino acids. The CDR3 coding sequence is TGTGCCAGCAGTTTATCGAGCCTCACAGATACGCAGTATTTT. Translation gives CASSLSSLTDTQYF.

This clonotype is classed as large. The chain has TRBV2 and TRBJ2-3, with TRBD2 matching 9 bases. The CDR3 has 16 amino acids. Looked up from germline, CDR1 is SNHLY and CDR2 is FYNNEI. V lost 3 bases to trimming and J lost 6 bases; unmatched junction nucleotides: 10. The DNA of the CDR3 is TGTGCCAGCAGTGATATAACTAGCGGGTCAACGGATACGCAGTATTTT. It encodes CASSDITSGSTDTQYF.

Relative to its sample, this clonotype is medium-sized. The conserved phenylalanine or tryptophan normally closing the CDR3 is absent here, so this likely arose from a read error. The chain employs TRBV7-2 and TRBJ2-7, with D hard to call. CDR1 is SGHTA, CDR2 FQGNSA, per germline. Trimming left V 0 bases short and J 4 bases short, with 4 bases between. The CDR3 covers 12 residues. The CDR3 is CASSLAFYEQYS. CDR3 DNA: TGTGCCAGCAGCTTAGCCTTTTACGAGCAGTACTCC.